This TCR beta chain was captured in a study of blood T cell repertoires in COVID-19. Whole-study context: In each case, the material was cDNA or gDNA derived from T cells, B-cell-depleted T cells, or PBMCs.

The method was immunoSEQ multiplex PCR; TCRdb's version includes in-frame clones alone and lacks a portion of them. The sample holds about 270,000 clones, roughly nine tenths seen once. With V trimmed by 1 base and J by 7 bases, 5 bases remained unmatched. Per the germline V gene, CDR1 is SEHNR and CDR2 is FQNEAQ (reference sequence). This CDR3 is 14 amino acids long. The sample comprised peripheral blood. The TCR originated in a woman in her 30s with COVID-19, enrolled during active disease. The V and J genes are TRBV7-9 and TRBJ1-2; 8 bases are shared with TRBD1. CDR3 sequence reads: CASSLGTGNVGYTF. The CDR3 DNA sequence: TGTGCCAGCAGCTTAGGGACAGGGAACGTTGGCTACACCTTC.